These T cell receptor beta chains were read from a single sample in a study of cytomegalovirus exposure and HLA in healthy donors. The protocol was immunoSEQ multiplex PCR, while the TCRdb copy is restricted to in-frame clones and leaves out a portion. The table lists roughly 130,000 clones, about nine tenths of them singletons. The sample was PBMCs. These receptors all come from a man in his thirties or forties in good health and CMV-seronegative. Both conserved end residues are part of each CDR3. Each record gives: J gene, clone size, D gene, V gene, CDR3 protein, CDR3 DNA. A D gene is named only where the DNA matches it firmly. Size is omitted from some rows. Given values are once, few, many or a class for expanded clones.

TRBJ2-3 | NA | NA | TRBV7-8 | CASVMETGSTDTQYF | TGTGCCAGCGTGATGGAAACAGGGAGCACAGATACGCAGTATTTT
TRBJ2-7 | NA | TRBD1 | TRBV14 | CASSQKTGWHEQYF | TGTGCCAGCAGCCAAAAGACAGGGTGGCACGAGCAGTACTTC
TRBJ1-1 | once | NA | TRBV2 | CATSSGTGYTEAFF | TGTGCCACCTCTTCAGGGACTGGATACACTGAAGCTTTCTTT
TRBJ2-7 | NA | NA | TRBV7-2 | CASSQTEFGGQYF | TGTGCCAGCAGCCAGACAGAGTTCGGGGGGCAGTACTTC
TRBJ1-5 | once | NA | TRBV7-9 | CASSPVAGQPQHF | TGTGCCAGCAGCCCCGTGGCGGGTCAGCCCCAGCATTTT
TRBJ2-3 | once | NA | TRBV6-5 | CASRAGGDTQYF | TGTGCCAGCAGGGCCGGCGGAGATACGCAGTATTTT
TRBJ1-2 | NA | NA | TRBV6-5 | CASRGASGYGYTF | TGTGCCAGCAGGGGGGCGAGCGGCTATGGCTACACCTTC
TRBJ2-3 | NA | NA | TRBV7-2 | CASSLGVLGTDTQYF | TGTGCCAGCAGCTTAGGAGTATTAGGCACAGATACGCAGTATTTT
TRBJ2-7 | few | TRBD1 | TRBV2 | CASSEEQGGTHEQYF | TGTGCCAGCAGTGAAGAACAGGGGGGCACCCACGAGCAGTACTTC
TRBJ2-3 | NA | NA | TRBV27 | CASSYQGTDTQYF | TGTGCCAGCAGTTACCAGGGCACAGATACGCAGTATTTT
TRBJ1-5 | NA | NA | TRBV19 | CATQGMGNQPQHF | TGTGCCACCCAGGGGATGGGCAATCAGCCCCAGCATTTT
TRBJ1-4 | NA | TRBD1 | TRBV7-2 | CASSTQGSAEKLFF | TGTGCCAGCAGCACACAGGGGAGTGCTGAAAAACTGTTTTTT
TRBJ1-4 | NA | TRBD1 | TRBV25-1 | CASSEYAARTGDEKLFF | TGTGCCAGCAGTGAATACGCGGCGAGGACAGGGGATGAAAAACTGTTTTTT
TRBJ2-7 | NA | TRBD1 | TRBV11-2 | CASSHRGPGSYEQYF | TGTGCCAGCAGCCACAGGGGCCCGGGGTCCTACGAGCAGTACTTC
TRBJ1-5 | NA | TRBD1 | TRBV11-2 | CASSLQGAYQPQHF | TGTGCCAGCAGCTTACAGGGGGCGTATCAGCCCCAGCATTTT
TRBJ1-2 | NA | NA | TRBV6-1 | CASSGETWGYTF | TGTGCCAGCAGTGGGGAGACGTGGGGCTACACCTTC
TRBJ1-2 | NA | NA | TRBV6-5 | CASRPRGDYGYTF | TGTGCCAGCCGCCCGCGAGGTGACTATGGCTACACCTTC
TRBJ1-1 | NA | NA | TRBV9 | CASSLQLNTEAFF | TGTGCCAGCAGCTTACAGCTGAACACTGAAGCTTTCTTT
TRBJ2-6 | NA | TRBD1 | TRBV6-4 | CASSQGAYGANVLTF | TGTGCCAGCAGTCAGGGGGCGTATGGGGCCAACGTCCTGACTTTC
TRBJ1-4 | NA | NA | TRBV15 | CATSRDRRGGEKLFF | TGTGCCACCAGCAGAGATCGCCGGGGGGGTGAAAAACTGTTTTTT
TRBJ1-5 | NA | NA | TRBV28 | CASSLTPSEMTNQPQHF | TGTGCCAGCAGTTTAACCCCCAGCGAAATGACTAATCAGCCCCAGCATTTT
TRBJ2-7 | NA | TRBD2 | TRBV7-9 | CASSGIRGGGDEQYF | TGTGCCAGCAGCGGAATACGGGGGGGCGGCGACGAGCAGTACTTC